These T cell receptor beta chains were read from a single sample in a study of blood T cells in healthy people across ages. One entry per CDR3 protein, called by TCRdb with MiXCR from the 5' RACE reads. The sample holds 1.8 million or so distinct CDR3 sequences; around 42% are singletons and the top ten take roughly 23%. Material: blood. All receptors derive from a human donor in good health. CDR3s include the opening cysteine and the closing phenylalanine or tryptophan. D genes are given only for firm matches. Not all rows give a size; the values are once, few, many and, for expanded clones, a class.

abundance: -
v_gene: TRBV20-1
j_gene: TRBJ2-7
d_gene: TRBD2
CDR3nt: TGCAGTGCTAGAGCTTCTAGCGGCCAACACTCCTACGAGCAGTACTTC
CDR3aa: CSARASSGQHSYEQYF

abundance: -
v_gene: TRBV7-8
j_gene: TRBJ2-7
d_gene: TRBD1
CDR3nt: TGTGCCAGCAGCTTGTGGCAGGGGGCCTACGAGCAGTACTTC
CDR3aa: CASSLWQGAYEQYF

abundance: few
v_gene: TRBV20-1
j_gene: TRBJ1-1
d_gene: -
CDR3nt: TGCAGTGCTAGAGATCTTGGACAGATGAACACTGAAGCTTTCTTT
CDR3aa: CSARDLGQMNTEAFF

abundance: -
v_gene: TRBV6-2/TRBV6-3
j_gene: TRBJ1-2
d_gene: TRBD1
CDR3nt: TGTGCCAGCAGGGGGACAGGCGGAGCTAACTATGGCTACACCTTC
CDR3aa: CASRGTGGANYGYTF

abundance: -
v_gene: TRBV20-1
j_gene: TRBJ2-1
d_gene: TRBD2
CDR3nt: TGCAGTGCTGGAGTTGGGACTAGCGGGAGGGCCCATGGATCCTACAATGAGCAGTTCTTC
CDR3aa: CSAGVGTSGRAHGSYNEQFF

abundance: -
v_gene: TRBV7-8
j_gene: TRBJ2-7
d_gene: -
CDR3nt: TGTGCCAGCAGCTTAGCCAGACAGCGAATATCCTACGAGCAGTACTTC
CDR3aa: CASSLARQRISYEQYF

abundance: -
v_gene: TRBV11-2
j_gene: TRBJ2-5
d_gene: TRBD1
CDR3nt: TGTGCCAGCAGCCTACGGGACAGCGGACGGACCCAGTACTTC
CDR3aa: CASSLRDSGRTQYF

abundance: few
v_gene: TRBV12-3/TRBV12-4
j_gene: TRBJ2-7
d_gene: TRBD1
CDR3nt: TGTGCCAGCAGTCCAAGGACAGGAGTGATCTACGAGCAGTACTTC
CDR3aa: CASSPRTGVIYEQYF

abundance: -
v_gene: TRBV7-9
j_gene: TRBJ1-2
d_gene: -
CDR3nt: TGTGCCAGCAGCCCGGGACTCCTGACGGGCTACACCTTC
CDR3aa: CASSPGLLTGYTF

abundance: -
v_gene: TRBV7-8
j_gene: TRBJ2-1
d_gene: -
CDR3nt: TGTGCCAGCAGCTTGGGGGCTAGCGAATGGAATGAGCAGTTCTTC
CDR3aa: CASSLGASEWNEQFF

abundance: -
v_gene: TRBV29-1
j_gene: TRBJ1-1
d_gene: -
CDR3nt: TGCAGCGCCGGACCCCAGTTGAACACTGAAGCTTTCTTT
CDR3aa: CSAGPQLNTEAFF

abundance: -
v_gene: TRBV20-1
j_gene: TRBJ2-3
d_gene: TRBD1
CDR3nt: TGCAGTGCTAGGGAAGGCAGGGGGCATCGGGATACGCAGTATTTT
CDR3aa: CSAREGRGHRDTQYF

abundance: -
v_gene: TRBV7-2
j_gene: TRBJ2-7
d_gene: -
CDR3nt: TGTGCCAGCAGCTTCCCCGGGACCACCTCCTACGAGCAGTACTTC
CDR3aa: CASSFPGTTSYEQYF

abundance: few
v_gene: TRBV5-1
j_gene: TRBJ2-7
d_gene: TRBD2
CDR3nt: TGCGCCAGCAGCCTATCTAGCGGGGCCATCTACGAGCAGTACTTC
CDR3aa: CASSLSSGAIYEQYF

abundance: -
v_gene: TRBV9
j_gene: TRBJ2-1
d_gene: TRBD2
CDR3nt: TGTGCCAGCGGAGCTACCTTGGGCGGGGGGCCCAATGAGCAGTTCTTC
CDR3aa: CASGATLGGGPNEQFF

abundance: -
v_gene: TRBV7-3
j_gene: TRBJ2-1
d_gene: TRBD2
CDR3nt: TGTGCCAGCAGCCTCCGGACTAGCGGGGACAATGAGCAGTTCTTC
CDR3aa: CASSLRTSGDNEQFF

abundance: -
v_gene: TRBV20-1
j_gene: TRBJ2-5
d_gene: -
CDR3nt: TGCAGTGCCACCGGGAGAGGGCAGGAGACCCAGTACTTC
CDR3aa: CSATGRGQETQYF

abundance: few
v_gene: TRBV20-1
j_gene: TRBJ2-5
d_gene: TRBD2
CDR3nt: TGCAGTGCCCTGACTAGCGGGGCGGTCGGGACCCAGTACTTC
CDR3aa: CSALTSGAVGTQYF

abundance: -
v_gene: TRBV10-3
j_gene: TRBJ1-2
d_gene: -
CDR3nt: TGTGCCATCAGTGACTTAGGAGGGAAGGAGGATGGCTACACCTTC
CDR3aa: CAISDLGGKEDGYTF

abundance: -
v_gene: TRBV7-9
j_gene: TRBJ1-1
d_gene: -
CDR3nt: TGTGCCAGCAGCTTAGTATCAAGTTGGGCTTTCTTT
CDR3aa: CASSLVSSWAFF

abundance: -
v_gene: TRBV4-2
j_gene: TRBJ2-1
d_gene: -
CDR3nt: TGTGCCAGCAGCCCCGACCCGACAGTTAATGAGCAGTTCTTC
CDR3aa: CASSPDPTVNEQFF

abundance: -
v_gene: TRBV20-1
j_gene: TRBJ1-2
d_gene: TRBD1
CDR3nt: TGCAGTGCTAGAGGGGACAGGGAGAACTATGGCTACACCTTC
CDR3aa: CSARGDRENYGYTF

abundance: few
v_gene: TRBV7-8
j_gene: TRBJ2-3
d_gene: -
CDR3nt: TGTGCCAGCAGCTTAGCGCTGTCGGTGACAGGAGATACGCAGTATTTT
CDR3aa: CASSLALSVTGDTQYF

abundance: many
v_gene: TRBV25-1
j_gene: TRBJ2-3
d_gene: TRBD2
CDR3nt: TGTGCCAGCATATTGACTAGCGGATCCACAGATACGCAGTATTTT
CDR3aa: CASILTSGSTDTQYF

abundance: -
v_gene: TRBV5-1
j_gene: TRBJ2-3
d_gene: -
CDR3nt: TGCGCCAGCAGCTTGAGGGGGGGCACGATTACGCAGTATTTT
CDR3aa: CASSLRGGTITQYF

abundance: few
v_gene: TRBV3-1
j_gene: TRBJ2-5
d_gene: TRBD2
CDR3nt: TGTGCCAGCAGCCCCGGGGGGGGGCGCAAGGAGACCCAGTACTTC
CDR3aa: CASSPGGGRKETQYF

abundance: -
v_gene: TRBV3-1
j_gene: TRBJ1-6
d_gene: -
CDR3nt: TGTGCCAGCAGCCAAGGGAAGGGGTTGGGCTCACCCCTCCACTTT
CDR3aa: CASSQGKGLGSPLHF

abundance: -
v_gene: TRBV6-2/TRBV6-3
j_gene: TRBJ1-2
d_gene: -
CDR3nt: TGTGCCAGCTGGCAGGGCATCGGCTACACCTTC
CDR3aa: CASWQGIGYTF

abundance: -
v_gene: TRBV5-1
j_gene: TRBJ1-1
d_gene: TRBD1
CDR3nt: TGCGCCAGCGGGGACAGGATGAACACTGAAGCTTTCTTT
CDR3aa: CASGDRMNTEAFF

abundance: few
v_gene: TRBV6-5
j_gene: TRBJ2-7
d_gene: TRBD1
CDR3nt: TGTGCCAGCACCTCAATGGGGACAGGGGGTTTGTACGAGCAGTACTTC
CDR3aa: CASTSMGTGGLYEQYF

abundance: few
v_gene: TRBV20-1
j_gene: TRBJ2-5
d_gene: TRBD1
CDR3nt: TGCAGTGCTAGACCCAGACAGGGTCAAGAGACCCAGTACTTC
CDR3aa: CSARPRQGQETQYF

abundance: few
v_gene: TRBV9
j_gene: TRBJ2-5
d_gene: -
CDR3nt: TGTGCCAGCAGCGTAGGTGTAACTGGGGAGACCCAGTACTTC
CDR3aa: CASSVGVTGETQYF

abundance: few
v_gene: TRBV15
j_gene: TRBJ2-4
d_gene: -
CDR3nt: TGTGCCACCAGCCGCCCGATACAGCTAGCCAAAAACATTCAGTACTTC
CDR3aa: CATSRPIQLAKNIQYF

abundance: -
v_gene: TRBV29-1
j_gene: TRBJ2-5
d_gene: -
CDR3nt: TGCAGCGACAGGATTCAAGAGATCCAGTACTTC
CDR3aa: CSDRIQEIQYF

abundance: -
v_gene: TRBV7-9
j_gene: TRBJ1-2
d_gene: -
CDR3nt: TGTGCCAGCAGCTTACCCCGGGAATATGGCTACACCTTC
CDR3aa: CASSLPREYGYTF

abundance: -
v_gene: TRBV9
j_gene: TRBJ2-3
d_gene: TRBD1
CDR3nt: TGTGCCAGCAGCGTAGAGGGACAGCTTATGTCTGGCACAGATACGCAGTATTTT
CDR3aa: CASSVEGQLMSGTDTQYF

abundance: -
v_gene: TRBV28
j_gene: TRBJ2-3
d_gene: TRBD1
CDR3nt: TGTGCCAGCAGTTTCCCCCCGACAGGGTGGAGAACAGATACGCAGTATTTT
CDR3aa: CASSFPPTGWRTDTQYF

abundance: once
v_gene: TRBV10-3
j_gene: TRBJ1-5
d_gene: TRBD1
CDR3nt: TGTGCCGCAGGGGGCAGGGTCAGTCAGCCCCAGCATTTT
CDR3aa: CAAGGRVSQPQHF

abundance: -
v_gene: TRBV9
j_gene: TRBJ1-4
d_gene: -
CDR3nt: TGTGCCAGCAGCGTAGAGACCGCAAATGAAAAACTGTTTTTT
CDR3aa: CASSVETANEKLFF

abundance: -
v_gene: TRBV6-5
j_gene: TRBJ2-5
d_gene: -
CDR3nt: TGTGCCAACAGCCGTGGGGTCGCCAAGACCCAGTACTTC
CDR3aa: CANSRGVAKTQYF

abundance: few
v_gene: TRBV4-1
j_gene: TRBJ2-7
d_gene: -
CDR3nt: TGCGCCAGCAGCCAGCAGGACGGGGATTACGAGCAGTACTTC
CDR3aa: CASSQQDGDYEQYF

abundance: few
v_gene: TRBV11-1
j_gene: TRBJ2-1
d_gene: TRBD2
CDR3nt: TGTGCCAGCAGCTTATATACCCACCGGACTAGCGGGTACAATGAGCAGTTCTTC
CDR3aa: CASSLYTHRTSGYNEQFF

abundance: few
v_gene: TRBV12-3/TRBV12-4
j_gene: TRBJ1-5
d_gene: -
CDR3nt: TGTGCCAGCAGTTTCTTCAGGGACGATCAGCCCCAGCATTTT
CDR3aa: CASSFFRDDQPQHF

abundance: -
v_gene: TRBV29-1
j_gene: TRBJ2-3
d_gene: -
CDR3nt: TGCAGCGTTGCCAGTCACCTGGGGGTCACAGATACGCAGTATTTT
CDR3aa: CSVASHLGVTDTQYF

abundance: -
v_gene: TRBV20-1
j_gene: TRBJ1-1
d_gene: -
CDR3nt: TGCAGTGCTAGAAATTATTGGGACACTGAAGCTTTCTTT
CDR3aa: CSARNYWDTEAFF

abundance: -
v_gene: TRBV27
j_gene: TRBJ1-2
d_gene: TRBD1
CDR3nt: TGTGCCAGCACCGACAGGGGAGAAAACTATGGCTACACCTTC
CDR3aa: CASTDRGENYGYTF

abundance: few
v_gene: TRBV4-1
j_gene: TRBJ2-1
d_gene: -
CDR3nt: TGCGCCAGCAGCCAGGCGCCTCCGGGACATCCTTGGTATGAGCAGTTCTTC
CDR3aa: CASSQAPPGHPWYEQFF

abundance: -
v_gene: TRBV5-1
j_gene: TRBJ2-5
d_gene: -
CDR3nt: TGCGCCAGCAGCTTGTCCACCACCTACAATGAGCAGTACTTC
CDR3aa: CASSLSTTYNEQYF

abundance: few
v_gene: TRBV7-2
j_gene: TRBJ2-5
d_gene: -
CDR3nt: TGTGCCAGCAGCTTAAATCCAACAGGACAAGAGACCCAGTACTTC
CDR3aa: CASSLNPTGQETQYF

abundance: few
v_gene: TRBV7-2
j_gene: TRBJ2-7
d_gene: -
CDR3nt: TGTGCCAGCAGCTTAACAGACAGAATCTCCTACGAGCAGTACTTC
CDR3aa: CASSLTDRISYEQYF

abundance: -
v_gene: TRBV6-1
j_gene: TRBJ2-5
d_gene: -
CDR3nt: TGTGCCAGCAGTGAGCAGGGTGGGGACCAAGAGACCCAGTACTTC
CDR3aa: CASSEQGGDQETQYF

abundance: -
v_gene: TRBV7-9
j_gene: TRBJ1-2
d_gene: -
CDR3nt: TGTGCCAGCAGCTCAAGGGGTACCTATGGCTACACCTTC
CDR3aa: CASSSRGTYGYTF

abundance: few
v_gene: TRBV13
j_gene: TRBJ2-5
d_gene: -
CDR3nt: TGTGCCAGCACCTTCGGACGGACAGCATTTAGGGAGCAGTACTTC
CDR3aa: CASTFGRTAFREQYF

abundance: few
v_gene: TRBV5-1
j_gene: TRBJ1-4
d_gene: -
CDR3nt: TGCGCCAGCAGCTACAGGGATACAACTAATGAAAAACTGTTTTTT
CDR3aa: CASSYRDTTNEKLFF

abundance: -
v_gene: TRBV5-1
j_gene: TRBJ2-5
d_gene: -
CDR3nt: TGCGCCAGCAGCGGTGTGACTAGCCAAGAGACCCAGTACTTC
CDR3aa: CASSGVTSQETQYF